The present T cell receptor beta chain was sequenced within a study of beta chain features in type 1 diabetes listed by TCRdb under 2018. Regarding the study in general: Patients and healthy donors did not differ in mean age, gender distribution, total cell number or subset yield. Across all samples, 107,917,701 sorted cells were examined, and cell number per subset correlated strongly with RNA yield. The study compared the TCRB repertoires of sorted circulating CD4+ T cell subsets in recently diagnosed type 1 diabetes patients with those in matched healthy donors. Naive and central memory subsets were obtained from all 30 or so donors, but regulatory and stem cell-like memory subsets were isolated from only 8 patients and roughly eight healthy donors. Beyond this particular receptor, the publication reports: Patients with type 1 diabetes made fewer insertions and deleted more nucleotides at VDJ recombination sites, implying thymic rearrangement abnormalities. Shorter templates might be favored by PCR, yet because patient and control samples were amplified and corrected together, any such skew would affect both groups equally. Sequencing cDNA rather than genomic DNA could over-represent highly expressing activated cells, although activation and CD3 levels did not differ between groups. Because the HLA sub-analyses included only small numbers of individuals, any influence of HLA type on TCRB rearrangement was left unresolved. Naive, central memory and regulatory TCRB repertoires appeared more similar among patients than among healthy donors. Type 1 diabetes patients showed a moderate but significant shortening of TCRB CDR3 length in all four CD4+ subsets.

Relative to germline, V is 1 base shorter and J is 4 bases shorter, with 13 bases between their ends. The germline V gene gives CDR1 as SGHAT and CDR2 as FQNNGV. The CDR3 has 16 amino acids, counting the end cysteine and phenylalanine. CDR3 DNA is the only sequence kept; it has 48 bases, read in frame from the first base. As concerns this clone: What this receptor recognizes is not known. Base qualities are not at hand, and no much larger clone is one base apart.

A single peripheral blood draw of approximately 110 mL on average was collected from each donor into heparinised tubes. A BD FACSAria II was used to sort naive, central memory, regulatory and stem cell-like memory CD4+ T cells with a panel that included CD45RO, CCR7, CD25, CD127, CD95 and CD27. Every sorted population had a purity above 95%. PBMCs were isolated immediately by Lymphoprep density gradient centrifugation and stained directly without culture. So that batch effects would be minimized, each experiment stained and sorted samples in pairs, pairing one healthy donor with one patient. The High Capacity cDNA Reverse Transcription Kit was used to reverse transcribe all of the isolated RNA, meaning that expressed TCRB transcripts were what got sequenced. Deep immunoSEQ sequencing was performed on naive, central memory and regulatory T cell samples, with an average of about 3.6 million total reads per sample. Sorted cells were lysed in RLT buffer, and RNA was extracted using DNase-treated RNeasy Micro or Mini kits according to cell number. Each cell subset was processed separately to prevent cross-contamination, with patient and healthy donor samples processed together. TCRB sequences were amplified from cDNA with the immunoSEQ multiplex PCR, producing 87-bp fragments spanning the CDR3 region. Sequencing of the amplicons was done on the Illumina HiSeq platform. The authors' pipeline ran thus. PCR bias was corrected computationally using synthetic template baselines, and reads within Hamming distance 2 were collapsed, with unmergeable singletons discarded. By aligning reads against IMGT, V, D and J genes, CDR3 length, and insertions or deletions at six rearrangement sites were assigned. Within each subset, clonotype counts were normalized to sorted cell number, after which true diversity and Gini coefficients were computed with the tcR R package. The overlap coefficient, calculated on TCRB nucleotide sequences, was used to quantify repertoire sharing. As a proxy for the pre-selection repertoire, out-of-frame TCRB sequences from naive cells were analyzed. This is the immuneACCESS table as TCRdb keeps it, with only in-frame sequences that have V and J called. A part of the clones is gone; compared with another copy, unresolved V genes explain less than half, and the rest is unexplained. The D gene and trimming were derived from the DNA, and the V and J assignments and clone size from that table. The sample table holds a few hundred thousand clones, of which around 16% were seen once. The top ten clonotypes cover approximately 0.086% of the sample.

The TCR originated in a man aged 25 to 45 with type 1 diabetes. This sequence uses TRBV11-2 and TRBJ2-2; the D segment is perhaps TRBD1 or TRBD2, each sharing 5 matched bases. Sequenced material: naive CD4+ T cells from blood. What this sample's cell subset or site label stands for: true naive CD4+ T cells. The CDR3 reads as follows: CASSLGPGPSTGELFF. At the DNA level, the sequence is TGTGCCAGCAGCTTAGGTCCGGGACCGAGCACCGGGGAGCTGTTTTTT.